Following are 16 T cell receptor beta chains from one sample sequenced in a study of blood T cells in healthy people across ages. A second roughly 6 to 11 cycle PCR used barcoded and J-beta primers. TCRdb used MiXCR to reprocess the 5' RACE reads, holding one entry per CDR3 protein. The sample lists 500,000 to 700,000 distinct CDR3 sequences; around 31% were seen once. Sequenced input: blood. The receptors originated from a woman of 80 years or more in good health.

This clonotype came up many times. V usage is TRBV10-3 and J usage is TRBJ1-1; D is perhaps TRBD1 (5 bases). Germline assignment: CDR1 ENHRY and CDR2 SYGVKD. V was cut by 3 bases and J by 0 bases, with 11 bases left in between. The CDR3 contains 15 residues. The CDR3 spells CAISDQGRMNTEAFF. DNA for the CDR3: TGTGCCATCAGTGACCAGGGCCGCATGAACACTGAAGCTTTCTTT.

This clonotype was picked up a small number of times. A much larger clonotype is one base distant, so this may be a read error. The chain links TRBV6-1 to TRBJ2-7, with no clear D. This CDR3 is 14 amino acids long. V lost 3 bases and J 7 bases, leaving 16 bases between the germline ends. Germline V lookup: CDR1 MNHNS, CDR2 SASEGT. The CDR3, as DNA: TGTGCCAGCAGTGAGACCGACCAAACAAATGAGCAGTACTTC. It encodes CASSETDQTNEQYF.

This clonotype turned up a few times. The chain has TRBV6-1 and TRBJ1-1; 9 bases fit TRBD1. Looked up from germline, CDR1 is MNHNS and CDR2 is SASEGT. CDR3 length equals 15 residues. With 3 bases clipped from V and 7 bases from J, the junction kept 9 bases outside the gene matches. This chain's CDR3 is CASSDGQGTGSEAFF. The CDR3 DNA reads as TGTGCCAGCAGTGATGGACAGGGGACCGGTAGTGAAGCTTTCTTT.

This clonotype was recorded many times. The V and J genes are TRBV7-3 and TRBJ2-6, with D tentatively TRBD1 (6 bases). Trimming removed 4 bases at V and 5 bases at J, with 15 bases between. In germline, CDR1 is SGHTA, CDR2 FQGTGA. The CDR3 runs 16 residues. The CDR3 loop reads CASSSLTGLRANVLTF. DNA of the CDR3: TGTGCCAGCAGCTCATTGACAGGTCTAAGGGCCAACGTCCTGACTTTC.

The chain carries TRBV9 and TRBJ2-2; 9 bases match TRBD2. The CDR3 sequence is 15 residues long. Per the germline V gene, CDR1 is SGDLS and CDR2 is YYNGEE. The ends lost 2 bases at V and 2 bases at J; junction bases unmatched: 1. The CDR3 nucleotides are TGTGCCAGCAGCGTGACTAGCGGAAACACCGGGGAGCTGTTTTTT. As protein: CASSVTSGNTGELFF.

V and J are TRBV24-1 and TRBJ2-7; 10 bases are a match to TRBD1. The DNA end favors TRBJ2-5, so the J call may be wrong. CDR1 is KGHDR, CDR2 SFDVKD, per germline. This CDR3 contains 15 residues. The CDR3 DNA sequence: TGTGCCACCAGTGACCCGGACAGGGGGATTCAGACCCAGTACTTC. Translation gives CATSDPDRGIQTQYF.

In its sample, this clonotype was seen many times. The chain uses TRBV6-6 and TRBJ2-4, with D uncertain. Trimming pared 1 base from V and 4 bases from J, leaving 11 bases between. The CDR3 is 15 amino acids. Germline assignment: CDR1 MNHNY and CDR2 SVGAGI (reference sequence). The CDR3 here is CASSYWVASKNIQYF. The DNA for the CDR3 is TGTGCCAGCAGTTACTGGGTAGCTTCAAAAAACATTCAGTACTTC.

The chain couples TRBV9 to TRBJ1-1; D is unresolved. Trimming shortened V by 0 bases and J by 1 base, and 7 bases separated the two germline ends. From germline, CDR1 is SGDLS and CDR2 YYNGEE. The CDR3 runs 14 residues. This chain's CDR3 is CASSVASGNTEAFF. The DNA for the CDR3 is TGTGCCAGCAGCGTAGCTTCAGGGAACACTGAAGCTTTCTTT.

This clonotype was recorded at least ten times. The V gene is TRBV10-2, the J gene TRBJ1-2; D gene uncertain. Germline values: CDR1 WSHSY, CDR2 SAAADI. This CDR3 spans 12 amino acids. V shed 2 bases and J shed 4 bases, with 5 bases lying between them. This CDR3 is CASSERVYGYTF. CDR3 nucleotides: TGCGCCAGCAGTGAGAGAGTCTATGGCTACACCTTC.

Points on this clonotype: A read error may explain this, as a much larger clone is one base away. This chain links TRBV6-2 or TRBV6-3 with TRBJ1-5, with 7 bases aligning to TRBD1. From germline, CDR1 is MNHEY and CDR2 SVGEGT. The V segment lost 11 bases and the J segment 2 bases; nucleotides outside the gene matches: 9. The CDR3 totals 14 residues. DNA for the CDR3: TGTGCCGGCATTAAGGGGACAGGCAATCAGCCCCAGCATTTT. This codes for CAGIKGTGNQPQHF.

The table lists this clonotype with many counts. CDR3 region: CAIRGQSNTGELFF. The CDR3 region has the DNA TGTGCCATCAGGGGACAGTCGAACACCGGGGAGCTGTTTTTT. The rearrangement joins TRBV10-3 to TRBJ2-2; TRBD1 matches 7 bases. CDR3 length: 14 amino acids. CDR1 and CDR2 from the germline V gene are ENHRY and SYGVKD. J lost 0 bases, V lost 6 bases, and 1 base had no gene match.

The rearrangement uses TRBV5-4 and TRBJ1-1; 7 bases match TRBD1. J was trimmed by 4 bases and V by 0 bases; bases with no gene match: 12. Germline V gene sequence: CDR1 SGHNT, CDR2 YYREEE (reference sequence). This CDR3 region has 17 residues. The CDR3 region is CASSLAVRQGLGTEAFF. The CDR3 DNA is TGTGCCAGCAGCTTGGCAGTAAGACAGGGTCTCGGCACTGAAGCTTTCTTT.

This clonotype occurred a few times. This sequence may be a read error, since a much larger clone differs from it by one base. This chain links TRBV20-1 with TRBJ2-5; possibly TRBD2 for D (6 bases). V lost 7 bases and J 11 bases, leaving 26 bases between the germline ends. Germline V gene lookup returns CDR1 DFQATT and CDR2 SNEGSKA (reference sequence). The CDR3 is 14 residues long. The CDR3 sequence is CSGAGGETLNEQYF. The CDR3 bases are TGCAGTGGAGCGGGCGGGGAAACCCTCAATGAGCAGTACTTC.

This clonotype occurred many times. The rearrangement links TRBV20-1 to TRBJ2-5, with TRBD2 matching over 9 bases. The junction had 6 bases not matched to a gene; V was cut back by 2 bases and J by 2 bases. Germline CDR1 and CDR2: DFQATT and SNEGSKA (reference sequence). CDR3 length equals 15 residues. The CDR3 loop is CSARFASGVQETQYF. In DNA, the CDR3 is TGCAGTGCTAGATTTGCTAGCGGGGTGCAAGAGACCCAGTACTTC.

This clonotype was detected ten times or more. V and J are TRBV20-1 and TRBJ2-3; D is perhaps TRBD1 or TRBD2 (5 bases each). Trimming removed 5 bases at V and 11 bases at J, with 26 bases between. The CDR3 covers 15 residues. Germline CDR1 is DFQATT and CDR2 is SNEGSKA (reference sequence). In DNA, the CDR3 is TGCAGTGCTCCAGGGAGAGTGGCGACCGGGAAGAAGCAGTATTTT. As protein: CSAPGRVATGKKQYF.

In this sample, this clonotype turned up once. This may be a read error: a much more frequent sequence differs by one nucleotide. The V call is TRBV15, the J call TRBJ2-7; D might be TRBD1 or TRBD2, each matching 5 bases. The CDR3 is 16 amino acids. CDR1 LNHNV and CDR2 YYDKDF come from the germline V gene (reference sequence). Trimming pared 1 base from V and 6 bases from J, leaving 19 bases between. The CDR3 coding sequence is TGTGCCACCAGCAGAGGGGGGATACAGGAGGCGGGCGAGCAGTACTTC. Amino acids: CATSRGGIQEAGEQYF.